This entry describes one TCR beta chain. The data derive from a study of shared clonotypes between healthy human individuals. V gave up 1 base and J gave up 8 bases; unmatched junction bases: 8. The CDR3 has 16 amino acids. Germline V CDR1 and CDR2: SQVTM, ANQGSEA. The authors distributed each subset's genomic DNA evenly over several immunoSEQ plates. Assay: immunoSEQ multiplex PCR; the TCRdb copy retains only in-frame clones and omits some. The sample yields around 750,000 clones, over 65% seen once. The rearrangement uses TRBV29-1 and TRBJ2-1, with 13 bases identical to TRBD2. The sequence was collected from a woman aged 25 to 39 in good health. Sequencing was performed on memory CD4+ T cells sorted from blood. Subset meaning: CD45RA-negative fraction. The CDR3 nucleotides are TGCAGCGTTGAAGGTGGCGGACTAGCGGGAGTGGATGAGCAGTTCTTC. Its translation: CSVEGGGLAGVDEQFF.